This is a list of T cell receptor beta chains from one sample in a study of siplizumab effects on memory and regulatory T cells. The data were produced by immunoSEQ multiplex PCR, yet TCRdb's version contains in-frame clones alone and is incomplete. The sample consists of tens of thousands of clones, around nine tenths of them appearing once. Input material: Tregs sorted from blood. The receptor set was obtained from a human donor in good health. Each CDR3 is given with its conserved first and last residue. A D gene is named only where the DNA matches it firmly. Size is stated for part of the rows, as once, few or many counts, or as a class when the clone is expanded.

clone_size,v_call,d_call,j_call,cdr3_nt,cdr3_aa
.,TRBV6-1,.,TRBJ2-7,TGTGCCAGCACCAGGTCTAGCTACGAGCAGTACTTC,CASTRSSYEQYF
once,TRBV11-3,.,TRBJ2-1,TGTGCCAGCAGCTTGGGCGTGGCGGGACCATACAATGAGCAGTTCTTC,CASSLGVAGPYNEQFF
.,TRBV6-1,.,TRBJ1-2,TGTGCCAGCAAAGGGTACTATGGCTACACCTTC,CASKGYYGYTF
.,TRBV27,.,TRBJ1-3,TGTGCCAGCATCGGGGGAAACACCATATATTTT,CASIGGNTIYF
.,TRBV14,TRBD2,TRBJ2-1,TGTGCCAGCAGCCCGTTGAGCGGGAAAGGCTACAATGAGCAGTTCTTC,CASSPLSGKGYNEQFF
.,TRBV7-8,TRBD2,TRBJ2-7,TGTGCCAGCAGCCCCGGGACTAGCGGTTACGAGCAGTACTTC,CASSPGTSGYEQYF
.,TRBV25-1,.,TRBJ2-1,TGTGCCAGCAGTGAATATAGGCCCTACAATGAGCAGTTCTTC,CASSEYRPYNEQFF
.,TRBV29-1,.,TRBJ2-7,TGCAGCGGGGCCCTGGGGGACGAGCAGTACTTC,CSGALGDEQYF
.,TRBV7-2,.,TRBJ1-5,TGTGCCAGCAGCTTAGTCGGTGGCCTAAATCAGCCCCAGCATTTT,CASSLVGGLNQPQHF
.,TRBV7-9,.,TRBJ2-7,TGTGCCAGCAGCTTAGTAGGGAGCCCCTACGGGCAGTACTTC,CASSLVGSPYGQYF
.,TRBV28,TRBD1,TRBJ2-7,TGTGCCAGCAGTTTTCGACAGGGACCCTACGAGCAGTACTTC,CASSFRQGPYEQYF
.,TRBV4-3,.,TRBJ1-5,TGCGCCAGCAGCCAAGATCTGGGTGTCAATCAGCCCCAGCATTTT,CASSQDLGVNQPQHF
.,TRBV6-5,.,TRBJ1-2,TGTGCCAGCAGTTACTCTTCTAACAGGGCGAACTATGGCTACACCTTC,CASSYSSNRANYGYTF
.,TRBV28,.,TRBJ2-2,TGTGCCAGCAGTTCCGGCGGGGCCGCCAGGGGGGAGCTGTTTTTT,CASSSGGAARGELFF
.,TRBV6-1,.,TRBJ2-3,TGTGCCAGCAGTGACTGGGGGACAAACGGAGATACGCAGTATTTT,CASSDWGTNGDTQYF
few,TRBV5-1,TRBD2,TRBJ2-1,TGCGCCAGCAGCCCCCTGGTCGGACTAGCTCATAATGAGCAGTTCTTC,CASSPLVGLAHNEQFF
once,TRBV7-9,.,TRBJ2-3,TGTGCCAGCAGCTTTATCAGGATCACAGATACGCAGTATTTT,CASSFIRITDTQYF
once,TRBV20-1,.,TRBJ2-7,TGCAGTGCTACCCCATCCTACGAGCAGTACTTC,CSATPSYEQYF
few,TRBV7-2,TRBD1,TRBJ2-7,TGTGCCAGCAGCTTAGTGGGACAGGGCCTCCTTTCCCCTCACTACGAGCAGTACTTC,CASSLVGQGLLSPHYEQYF
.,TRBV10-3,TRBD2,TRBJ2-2,TGTGCCATCAGTGACCCTAGCGGGAGGGCCCTCGGGGAGCTGTTTTTT,CAISDPSGRALGELFF
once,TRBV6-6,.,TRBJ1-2,TGTGCCACCTCCTCCCGGTCCGCAGGGATCAACTATGGCTACACCTTC,CATSSRSAGINYGYTF